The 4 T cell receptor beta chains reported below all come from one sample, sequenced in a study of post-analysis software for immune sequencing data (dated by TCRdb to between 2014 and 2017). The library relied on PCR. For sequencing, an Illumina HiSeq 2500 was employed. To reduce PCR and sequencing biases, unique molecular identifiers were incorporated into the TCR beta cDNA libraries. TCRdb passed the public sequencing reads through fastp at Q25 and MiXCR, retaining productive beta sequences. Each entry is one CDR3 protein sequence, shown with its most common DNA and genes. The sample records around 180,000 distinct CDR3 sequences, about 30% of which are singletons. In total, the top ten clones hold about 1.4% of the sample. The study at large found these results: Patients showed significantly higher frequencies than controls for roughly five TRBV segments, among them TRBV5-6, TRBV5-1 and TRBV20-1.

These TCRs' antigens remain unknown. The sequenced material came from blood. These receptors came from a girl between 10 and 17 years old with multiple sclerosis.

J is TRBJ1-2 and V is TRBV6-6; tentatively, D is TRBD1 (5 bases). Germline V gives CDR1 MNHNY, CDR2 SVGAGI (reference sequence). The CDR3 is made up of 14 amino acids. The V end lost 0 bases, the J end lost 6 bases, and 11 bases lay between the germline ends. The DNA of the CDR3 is TGTGCCAGCAGTTACTCGATCTACAGGCATGGCTACACCTTC. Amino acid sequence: CASSYSIYRHGYTF.

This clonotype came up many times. CDR3 sequence (DNA): TGTGCCAGCGGGCGACTTCGGGGGGATACGGACAGGGGTATTGGTGGCTACACCTTC. Protein sequence: CASGRLRGDTDRGIGGYTF. V gene TRBV6-1 combines with J gene TRBJ1-2; 9 bases line up with TRBD1. V shed 8 bases, J shed 7 bases, and the junction held 26 bases outside the gene matches. The CDR3 totals 19 residues. Germline CDR1 and CDR2: MNHNS and SASEGT.

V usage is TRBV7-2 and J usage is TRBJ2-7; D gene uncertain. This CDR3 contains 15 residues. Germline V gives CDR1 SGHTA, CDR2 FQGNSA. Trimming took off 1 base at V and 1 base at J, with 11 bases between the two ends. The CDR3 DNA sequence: TGTGCCAGCAGCTTAGAGTACGGCAGATCCTACGAGCAGTACTTC. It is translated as CASSLEYGRSYEQYF.

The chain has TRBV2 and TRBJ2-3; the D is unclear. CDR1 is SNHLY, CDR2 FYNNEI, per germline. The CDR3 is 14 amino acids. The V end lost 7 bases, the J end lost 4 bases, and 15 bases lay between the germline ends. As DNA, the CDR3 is TGTGCCAGCACCTACAGCCTTGGGGCAGATACGCAGTATTTT. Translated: CASTYSLGADTQYF.